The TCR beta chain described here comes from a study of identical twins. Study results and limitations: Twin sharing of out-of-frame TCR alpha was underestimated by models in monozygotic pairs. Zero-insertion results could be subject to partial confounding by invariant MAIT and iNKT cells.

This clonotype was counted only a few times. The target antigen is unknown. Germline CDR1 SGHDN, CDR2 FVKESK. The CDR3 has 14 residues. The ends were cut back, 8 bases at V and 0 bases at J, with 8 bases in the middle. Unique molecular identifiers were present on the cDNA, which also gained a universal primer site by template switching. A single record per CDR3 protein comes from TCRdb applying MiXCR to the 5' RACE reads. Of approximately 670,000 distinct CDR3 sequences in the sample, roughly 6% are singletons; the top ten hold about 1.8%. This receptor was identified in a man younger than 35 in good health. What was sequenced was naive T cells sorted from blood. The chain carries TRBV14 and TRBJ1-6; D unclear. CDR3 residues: CASRGPSYNSPLHF. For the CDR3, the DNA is TGTGCCAGCCGGGGTCCCTCCTATAATTCACCCCTCCACTTT.